One T cell receptor beta chain is described in this entry. Here immunoSEQ multiplex PCR was the method, and the copy in TCRdb shows in-frame clones only, minus some. The table shows around 100,000 clones, with roughly 89% occurring only once. From germline, CDR1 is SGDLS and CDR2 YYNGEE. Trimming took off 0 bases at V and 2 bases at J, with 14 bases between the two ends. CDR3 length: 16 residues. This sample is part of a study of control samples from healthy donors and cancer patients. The chain links TRBV9 to TRBJ2-5, with D possibly being TRBD2 (6 bases). Material for sequencing was PBMCs. The TCR originated in a man between 60 and 75 years old with lung cancer. The CDR3 DNA reads TGTGCCAGCAGCGTAGTGGGGGGTTTGAATCAAGAGACCCAGTACTTC. It specifies CASSVVGGLNQETQYF. Supplemented by reference TRBV9 and TRBJ2-5, the full variable domain reads DSGVTQTPKHLITATGQRVTLRCSPRSGDLSVYWYQQSLDQGLQFLIQYYNGEERAKGNILERFSAQQFPDLHSELNLSSLELGDSALYFCASSVVGGLNQETQYFGPGTRLLVL.